This T cell receptor (beta chain) was captured in a study of blood T cell repertoires in COVID-19. Study background: Samples came from the United States, Italy and Spain, spanning acute and convalescent COVID-19.

The germline CDR1 and CDR2 sequences are LGHDT and YNNKEL (reference sequence). Trimming took 0 bases from V and 6 from J; bases not matched to a gene: 4. CDR3 length equals 16 residues. TCRdb keeps only in-frame clones here, not all; method: immunoSEQ multiplex PCR. Seen here are 250,000 to 350,000 clones, approximately 86% observed once, and the top ten hold over 10%. Seattle cases were enrolled at active infection and followed longitudinally. This TCR was sampled from a woman aged 70-85 years with COVID-19, enrolled during active disease. Sequencing was carried out using peripheral blood. The rearrangement links TRBV3-1 (or the pseudogene TRBV3-2) to TRBJ2-2, with 10 bases matching TRBD1. The CDR3 sequence is CASSQEDRGAPGELFF. The CDR3 bases are TGTGCCAGCAGCCAAGAGGACAGGGGGGCCCCCGGGGAGCTGTTTTTT.